This entry is about one T cell receptor (beta chain). In TCRdb, the reads were re-called with MiXCR into one record per CDR3 protein. The sample lists 150,000 to 200,000 distinct CDR3 sequences; about a sixth were seen once. Germline V gene sequence: CDR1 SGHDT, CDR2 YYEEEE. The CDR3 runs 15 residues. The V segment lost 3 bases and the J segment 1 base; nucleotides outside the gene matches: 2. This record belongs to a study of T cell repertoires in cytomegalovirus infection. The sample was CD8+ T cells from PBMCs. J is TRBJ2-2 and V is TRBV5-6; 8 bases align to TRBD1. This sequence was found in a human donor in good health (CMV status not recorded). Some clones in this sample may be carry-over from other donors' samples. The CDR3 DNA reads as TGTGCCAGCAGCTGGGGGACAGGGAACACCGGGGAGCTGTTTTTT. It is translated as CASSWGTGNTGELFF.